The 20 T cell receptor beta chains below were found in one sample sequenced in a study of blood T cell repertoires in COVID-19. The data were produced by immunoSEQ multiplex PCR, yet TCRdb's version contains in-frame clones alone and is incomplete. The sample includes fewer than 200,000 clones, 84% of them seen just once. The sequenced material came from PBMCs or T cells enriched from blood (not recorded which). The receptor set was obtained from a man aged 50 or older who had recovered from COVID-19.

The chain links TRBV7-8 to TRBJ2-7; D is undetermined. CDR3 size: 15 residues. The germline V and J ends were trimmed by 1 base and 0 bases, with 10 bases remaining between them. Looked up from germline, CDR1 is SGHVS and CDR2 is FQNEAQ. This CDR3 reads CASSLVLGTSYEQYF. DNA of the CDR3: TGTGCCAGCAGCTTAGTTCTAGGCACCTCCTACGAGCAGTACTTC.

The chain employs TRBV19 and TRBJ1-2; D is perhaps TRBD1 (5 bases). This CDR3 is built from 16 residues. Trimming took off 6 bases at V and 5 bases at J, with 22 bases between the two ends. The germline V gene encodes CDR1 LNHDA and CDR2 SQIVND (reference sequence). The CDR3 is CASRKGRRGPGYGYTF. In DNA form, the CDR3 reads TGTGCCAGTAGGAAAGGGCGGCGGGGCCCGGGGTATGGCTACACCTTC.

The chain employs TRBV11-3 and TRBJ2-3; TRBD1 is a possible D gene (6 bases). Germline values: CDR1 SGHNT, CDR2 YENEEA. Trimming cost V 1 base and J 5 bases, with 16 bases left between them. This CDR3 comprises 16 residues. In nucleotides, the CDR3 is TGTGCCAGCAGCTTAGTACCTCACAGGGTTGGAGATACGCAGTATTTT. Residues: CASSLVPHRVGDTQYF.

The J gene is TRBJ2-5, the V gene TRBV10-3; D is tentatively TRBD1 or TRBD2 (5 bases each). In germline, CDR1 is ENHRY, CDR2 SYGVKD. V lost 8 bases to trimming and J lost 4 bases, with 14 bases between them. The CDR3 runs 13 residues. CDR3 amino acids: CAIRGHGGETQYF. The CDR3 region has the DNA TGTGCCATCCGTGGACACGGAGGAGAGACCCAGTACTTC.

The CDR3 loop is CATPEEINRVIDGYTF. The CDR3 bases are TGTGCCACTCCCGAGGAGATAAACAGGGTCATCGATGGCTACACCTTC. J is TRBJ1-2 and V is TRBV19; D perhaps matches TRBD1 (6 bases). The CDR3 has 16 amino acids. Germline assignment: CDR1 LNHDA and CDR2 SQIVND (reference sequence). V was clipped by 10 bases and J by 6 bases, with 27 bases between them. Looking up the rest from reference TRBV19 and TRBJ1-2 gives the full variable domain: DGGITQSPKYLFRKEGQNVTLSCEQNLNHDAMYWYRQDPGQGLRLIYYSQIVNDFQKGDIAEGYSVSREKKESFPLTVTSAQKNPTAFYLCATPEEINRVIDGYTFGSGTRLTVV.

The chain joins TRBV19 to TRBJ2-1; D remains ambiguous. Deletions cut 4 bases from V and 5 bases from J, with 6 bases between. Per the germline V gene, CDR1 is LNHDA and CDR2 is SQIVND (reference sequence). The CDR3 is made up of 12 amino acids. CDR3 nucleotide sequence: TGTGCCAGTAGTAGCGAGGACAATGAGCAGTTCTTC. As protein: CASSSEDNEQFF.

This clone was picked up one time. The chain is built from TRBV5-1 and TRBJ1-2, with D maybe TRBD1 (6 bases). This CDR3 has 14 amino acids. V lost 2 bases and J 3 bases, leaving 11 bases between the germline ends. Germline lookup yields CDR1 SGHRS and CDR2 YFSETQ. CDR3 in amino acids: CASSFDRPYYGYTF. CDR3 bases: TGCGCCAGCAGCTTTGACAGGCCTTACTATGGCTACACCTTC.

V is TRBV4-1 and J is TRBJ2-2; D is ambiguous. With 0 bases removed from V and 7 bases from J, the gap between germline ends came to 6 bases. Germline CDR1 is MGHRA and CDR2 is YSYEKL. CDR3 length equals 13 residues. CDR3 coding DNA: TGCGCCAGCAGCCAAGATCAGGACGGGGAGCTGTTTTTT. As protein: CASSQDQDGELFF.

The chain is built from TRBV7-9 and TRBJ2-6, with a weak D call TRBD2 (6 bases). The CDR3 loop spans 18 amino acids. Germline V gene data show CDR1 as SEHNR and CDR2 as FQNEAQ (reference sequence). V lost 7 bases and J 1 base, leaving 20 bases between the germline ends. The CDR3, as DNA: TGTGCCAGCATCCCTTCGGGACTCTCCTTTTCTGGGGCCAACGTCCTGACTTTC. It encodes CASIPSGLSFSGANVLTF.

This clone was seen only a few times. The CDR3 protein is CASSLEDSGEAFF. In DNA, the CDR3 is TGCGCCAGCAGCTTGGAGGATTCGGGAGAAGCTTTCTTT. This chain connects TRBV5-1 to TRBJ1-1; D gene uncertain. The CDR3 is 13 amino acids. V was trimmed by 0 bases and J by 8 bases, leaving 11 bases between them. Germline lookup yields CDR1 SGHRS and CDR2 YFSETQ. Full variable domain (outside the CDR3, taken from reference TRBV5-1 and TRBJ1-1): KAGVTQTPRYLIKTRGQQVTLSCSPISGHRSVSWYQQTPGQGLQFLFEYFSETQRNKGNFPGRFSGRQFSNSRSEMNVSTLELGDSALYLCASSLEDSGEAFFGQGTRLTVV.

The chain couples TRBV7-8 to TRBJ1-5, with 9 bases that match TRBD1. The junction had 7 bases not matched to a gene; V was cut back by 5 bases and J by 5 bases. The CDR3 is 15 amino acids. From germline, CDR1 is SGHVS and CDR2 FQNEAQ. The CDR3 DNA reads as TGTGCCAGCAGCATCCGGGACAGGGATTATCAGCCCCAGCATTTT. This sequence encodes CASSIRDRDYQPQHF.

Regarding this clone: This same CDR3 is encoded by further DNA sequences in the sample. In DNA form, the CDR3 reads TGTGCCAGCAGCGTGGGAGACAATGAGCAGTTCTTC. This sequence encodes CASSVGDNEQFF. The V call is TRBV9, the J call TRBJ2-1; possible D gene TRBD2, 5 bases. Per germline, CDR1 SGDLS and CDR2 YYNGEE. Trimming removed 2 bases at V and 5 bases at J, with 5 bases between. CDR3 length equals 12 residues.

The chain combines TRBV7-3 with TRBJ2-2; 8 nucleotides line up with TRBD2. The ends lost 5 bases at V and 5 bases at J; junction bases unmatched: 7. CDR3 length equals 15 residues. Looked up from germline, CDR1 is SGHTA and CDR2 is FQGTGA. Written as DNA, the CDR3 is TGTGCCAGCAGCCCGGGGGGGCCGGGAACCGGGGAGCTGTTTTTT. Translating gives CASSPGGPGTGELFF.

The chain is built from TRBV7-9 and TRBJ1-1, with unresolved D. V was clipped by 4 bases and J by 4 bases, with 10 bases between them. CDR1 SEHNR and CDR2 FQNEAQ come from the germline V gene (reference sequence). The CDR3 spans 13 residues. The CDR3 sequence is CASSSRDFTEAFF. As DNA, the CDR3 is TGTGCCAGCAGCTCAAGAGATTTCACTGAAGCTTTCTTT.

The chain employs TRBV12-3 or TRBV12-4 and TRBJ1-1; TRBD1 matches at 10 bases. The CDR3 totals 13 residues. J was trimmed by 10 bases and V by 6 bases; bases with no gene match: 8. Written as DNA, the CDR3 is TGTGCCAGCAGAAAGGGACAGGGGCTTCCAGCTTTCTTT. Its translation: CASRKGQGLPAFF.

The V gene is TRBV5-4, the J gene TRBJ2-7, with 8 bases lining up with TRBD1. This CDR3 has 14 residues. Trimming took 3 bases from V and 3 from J; bases not matched to a gene: 5. The germline V gene encodes CDR1 SGHNT and CDR2 YYREEE (reference sequence). The CDR3 loop is CASSSQGAHYEQYF. The CDR3 coding sequence is TGTGCCAGCAGCTCCCAGGGGGCCCACTACGAGCAGTACTTC.

The chain recombines TRBV4-3 with TRBJ1-1; 10 bases match TRBD1. The CDR3 covers 17 residues. Trimming at V came to 3 bases and at J to 3 bases, leaving 10 bases not matched to a gene. Germline CDR1 reads LGHNA; CDR2 reads YSLEER. The CDR3 sequence is CASSQADRGLKDTEAFF. The DNA of the CDR3 is TGCGCCAGCAGCCAGGCTGACAGGGGGCTTAAGGACACTGAAGCTTTCTTT.

The chain links TRBV6-5 to TRBJ2-3, with D perhaps TRBD2 (5 bases). The CDR3 runs 15 residues. Germline CDR1 is MNHEY and CDR2 is SVGAGI. V gave up 2 bases and J gave up 0 bases, with 9 bases separating them. CDR3: CASSYRDTSTDTQYF. The DNA for the CDR3 is TGTGCCAGCAGTTACCGGGATACTAGCACAGATACGCAGTATTTT.

The V and J genes are TRBV6-1 and TRBJ1-1, with TRBD1 matching 7 bases. CDR1 is MNHNS, CDR2 SASEGT, per germline. V lost 2 bases to trimming and J lost 1 base; unmatched junction nucleotides: 16. This CDR3 is built from 19 residues. CDR3 DNA: TGTGCCAGCAGTGAAAGCTATTTGACAGGGATTCTCTGGAACACTGAAGCTTTCTTT. Amino acids: CASSESYLTGILWNTEAFF.

This clone was found once. The rearrangement uses TRBV28 and TRBJ1-2; maybe TRBD1 (6 bases). V lost 4 bases and J lost 11, with 23 bases in between. The CDR3 extends over 15 amino acids. Germline V gene sequence: CDR1 MDHEN, CDR2 SYDVKM. CDR3 sequence reads: CASSSYPDTGIRYTF. The DNA of the CDR3 is TGTGCCAGCAGTTCCTACCCAGATACAGGGATACGTTACACCTTC.